A single sample gave rise to the 9 T cell receptor beta chains below, sequenced in a study of CD8+CD57+ T cells in acquired aplastic anemia. Investigators profiled TCR beta VDJ and CDR3 from genomic DNA template. A single record per CDR3 protein comes from TCRdb applying MiXCR to the reads. The data contain fewer than 200,000 distinct CDR3 sequences, 40% to 50% of them singletons. It was patients with CD8+CD57+ cell expansion by flow cytometry who were chosen for sequencing. Sample: sorted CD4+, CD8+, or CD8+CD57+ T cells (not recorded which) from PBMCs. These receptors were taken from a human donor with aplastic anemia.

The genes are TRBV15 and TRBJ2-7, with 8 nucleotides matching TRBD2. Trimming cost V 0 bases and J 2 bases; bases outside gene matches: 0. There are 14 residues in the CDR3. Germline V CDR1 and CDR2: LNHNV, YYDKDF (reference sequence). CDR3 sequence: CATSRELAAYEQYF. DNA of the CDR3: TGTGCCACCAGCAGAGAACTAGCGGCCTACGAGCAGTACTTC.

This clonotype has more than one count but fewer than ten. The V call is TRBV7-9, the J call TRBJ1-1; D is ambiguous. The CDR3 is 18 residues long. Germline CDR1 and CDR2: SEHNR and FQNEAQ (reference sequence). V was clipped by 3 bases and J by 0 bases, with 20 bases between them. CDR3 residues: CASSFSSVAGYMNTEAFF. CDR3 coding DNA: TGTGCCAGCAGCTTTTCCTCGGTGGCAGGATACATGAACACTGAAGCTTTCTTT.

This clonotype was counted at least ten times. The chain employs TRBV15 and TRBJ1-5, with 10 bases fitting TRBD1. Germline CDR1 reads LNHNV; CDR2 reads YYDKDF (reference sequence). This CDR3 is built from 15 residues. The trim removed 5 bases at V and 9 bases at J, leaving 10 bases unmatched. The CDR3 region has the DNA TGTGCCACCAGCTTACAGGACAGGGGGGGGGGGCCCCAGCATTTT. Translated, it gives CATSLQDRGGGPQHF.

This clonotype was detected ten times or more. V usage is TRBV19 and J usage is TRBJ2-2; TRBD2 is a possible D gene (7 bases). Germline CDR1 LNHDA, CDR2 SQIVND (reference sequence). The CDR3 loop spans 14 amino acids. V was shortened by 8 bases and J by 1 base, with 11 bases between the two germline ends. The CDR3 is CASWGGLNTGELFF. CDR3 nucleotides: TGTGCCAGTTGGGGGGGCCTGAACACCGGGGAGCTGTTTTTT.

Details on this clonotype: Its ends do not fully match the called genes, so a read error is possible. This chain links TRBV19 with TRBJ1-2; D call uncertain. The CDR3 is made up of 14 amino acids. Germline V gene lookup returns CDR1 LNHDA and CDR2 SQIVND (reference sequence). CDR3 sequence (DNA): TGCGCCAGTAGTATATTTCCAGCTAACTATGGCTACACCTTC. This sequence encodes CASSIFPANYGYTF.

V is TRBV6-4 and J is TRBJ1-1, with a possible D match to TRBD1 (6 bases). Trimming cost V 8 bases and J 0 bases, with 19 bases left between them. The CDR3 covers 16 residues. Looked up from germline, CDR1 is MRHNA and CDR2 is SNTAGT. CDR3 sequence: CASSPPGQPLNTEAFF. In DNA form, the CDR3 reads TGTGCCAGCTCACCACCCGGACAGCCCCTGAACACTGAAGCTTTCTTT.

The chain recombines TRBV10-3 with TRBJ1-1; tentatively, D is TRBD1 (5 bases). Germline values: CDR1 ENHRY, CDR2 SYGVKD. The CDR3 is 15 residues long. Trimming removed 2 bases at V and 1 base at J, with 11 bases between. CDR3 sequence: CAISEGLGQNTEAFF. Here the CDR3 DNA reads TGTGCCATCAGTGAGGGGCTTGGACAGAACACTGAAGCTTTCTTT.

The genes are TRBV2 and TRBJ1-2; a weak D match, TRBD1 (6 bases). Trimming cost V 6 bases and J 6 bases, with 14 bases left between them. The CDR3 extends over 13 amino acids. Germline V gives CDR1 SNHLY, CDR2 FYNNEI. The CDR3 DNA follows: TGTGCCAGCAGCGGTGAGGGGGGGGATGGCTACACCTTC. Protein: CASSGEGGDGYTF. The full variable domain, completed using reference TRBV2 and TRBJ1-2, is EPEVTQTPSHQVTQMGQEVILRCVPISNHLYFYWYRQILGQKVEFLVSFYNNEISEKSEIFDDQFSVERPDGSNFTLKIRSTKLEDSAMYFCASSGEGGDGYTFGSGTRLTVV.

This clonotype was found many times. The chain is built from TRBV4-1 and TRBJ2-7; tentatively, D is TRBD2 (7 bases). In germline, CDR1 is MGHRA, CDR2 YSYEKL. The CDR3 covers 20 residues. Between the trimmed V and J ends, which lost 0 bases and 0 bases, there was a span of 24 bases. This chain's CDR3 is CASSQDREGNRGASSYEQYF. CDR3 coding DNA: TGCGCCAGCAGCCAAGATCGAGAAGGGAACCGGGGGGCCTCCTCCTACGAGCAGTACTTC.